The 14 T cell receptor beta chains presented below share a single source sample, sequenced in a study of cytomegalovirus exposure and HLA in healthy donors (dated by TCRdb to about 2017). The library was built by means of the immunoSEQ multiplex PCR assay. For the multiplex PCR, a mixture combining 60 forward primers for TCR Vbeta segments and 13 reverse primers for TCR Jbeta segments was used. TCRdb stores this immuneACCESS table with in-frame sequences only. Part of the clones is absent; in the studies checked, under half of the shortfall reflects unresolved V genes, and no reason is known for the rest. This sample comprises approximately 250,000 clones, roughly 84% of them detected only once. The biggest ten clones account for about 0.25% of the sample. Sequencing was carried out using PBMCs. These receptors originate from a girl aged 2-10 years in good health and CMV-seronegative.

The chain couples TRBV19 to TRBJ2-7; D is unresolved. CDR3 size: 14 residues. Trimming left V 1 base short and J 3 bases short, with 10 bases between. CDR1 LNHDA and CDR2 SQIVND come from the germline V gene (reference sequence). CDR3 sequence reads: CASSIAGYLYEQYF. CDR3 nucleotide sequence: TGTGCCAGTAGTATAGCCGGGTACCTCTACGAGCAGTACTTC.

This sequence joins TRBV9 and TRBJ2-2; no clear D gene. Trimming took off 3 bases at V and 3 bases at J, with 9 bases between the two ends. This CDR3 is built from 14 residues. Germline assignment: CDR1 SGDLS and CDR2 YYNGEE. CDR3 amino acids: CASSARTDTGELFF. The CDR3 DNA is TGTGCCAGCAGCGCCCGTACAGACACCGGGGAGCTGTTTTTT.

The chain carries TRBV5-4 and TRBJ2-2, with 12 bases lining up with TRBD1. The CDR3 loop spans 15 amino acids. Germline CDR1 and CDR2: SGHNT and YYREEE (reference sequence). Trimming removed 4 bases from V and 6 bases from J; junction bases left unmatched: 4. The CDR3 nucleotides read TGTGCCAGCAGCCCCGGGACAGGGGGCTCCGGGGAGCTGTTTTTT. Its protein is CASSPGTGGSGELFF. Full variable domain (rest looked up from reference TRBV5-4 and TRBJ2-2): ETGVTQSPTHLIKTRGQQVTLRCSSQSGHNTVSWYQQALGQGPQFIFQYYREEENGRGNFPPRFSGLQFPNYSSELNVNALELDDSALYLCASSPGTGGSGELFFGEGSRLTVL.

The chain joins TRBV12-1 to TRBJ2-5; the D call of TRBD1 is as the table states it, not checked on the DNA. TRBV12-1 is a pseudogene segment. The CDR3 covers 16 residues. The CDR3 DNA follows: TGTGCCAGCAGCCGGGCGTTCCAGGGGGCGATAGAGACCCAGTACTTC. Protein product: CASSRAFQGAIETQYF.

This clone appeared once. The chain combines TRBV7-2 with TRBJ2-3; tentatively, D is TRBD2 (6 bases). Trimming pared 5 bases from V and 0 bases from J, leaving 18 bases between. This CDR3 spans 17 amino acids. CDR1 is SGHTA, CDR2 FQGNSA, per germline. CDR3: CASSPGTPLLSTDTQYF. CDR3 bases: TGTGCCAGCAGCCCGGGGACTCCACTCCTTAGCACAGATACGCAGTATTTT.

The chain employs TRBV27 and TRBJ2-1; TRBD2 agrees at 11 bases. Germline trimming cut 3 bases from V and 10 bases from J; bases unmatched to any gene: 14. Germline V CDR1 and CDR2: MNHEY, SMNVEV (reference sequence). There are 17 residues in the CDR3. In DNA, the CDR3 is TGTGCCAGCAGTTTTATGAAGCTAGCGGGGGGCCCGGGGGAGCAGTTCTTC. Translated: CASSFMKLAGGPGEQFF.

CDR3 bases: TGCGCCAGCAGCTTGATAGGGGGTTGGAATCAGCCCCAGCATTTT. This sequence encodes CASSLIGGWNQPQHF. The chain combines TRBV5-1 with TRBJ1-5; TRBD1 is a possible D gene (6 bases). V dropped 1 base and J dropped 4 bases, with 12 bases sitting between them. The germline V gene has CDR1 SGHRS and CDR2 YFSETQ. The CDR3 is 15 residues long.

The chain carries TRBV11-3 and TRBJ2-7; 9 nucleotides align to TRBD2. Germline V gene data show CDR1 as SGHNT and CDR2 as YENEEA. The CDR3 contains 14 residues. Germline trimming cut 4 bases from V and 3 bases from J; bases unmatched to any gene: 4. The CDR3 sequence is CASSSLTSGYEQYF. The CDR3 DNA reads TGTGCCAGCAGCTCTCTGACTAGCGGCTACGAGCAGTACTTC.

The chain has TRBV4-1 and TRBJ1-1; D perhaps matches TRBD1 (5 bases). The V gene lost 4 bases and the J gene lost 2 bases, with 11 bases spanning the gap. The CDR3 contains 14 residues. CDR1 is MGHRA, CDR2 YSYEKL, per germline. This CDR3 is CASSPQGYNTEAFF. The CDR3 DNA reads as TGCGCCAGCAGCCCCCAGGGTTATAACACTGAAGCTTTCTTT.

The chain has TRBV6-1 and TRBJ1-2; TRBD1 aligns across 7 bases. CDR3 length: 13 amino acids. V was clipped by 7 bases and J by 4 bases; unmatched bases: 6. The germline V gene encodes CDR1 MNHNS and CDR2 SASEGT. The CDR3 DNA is TGTGCCAGCACGCAGGGGGAAAGCTATGGCTACACCTTC. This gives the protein CASTQGESYGYTF.

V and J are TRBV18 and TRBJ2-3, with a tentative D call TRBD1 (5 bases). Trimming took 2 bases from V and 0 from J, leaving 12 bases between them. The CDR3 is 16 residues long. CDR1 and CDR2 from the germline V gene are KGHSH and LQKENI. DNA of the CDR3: TGTGCCAGCTCACCAGTGACAGCCCTAAGCACAGATACGCAGTATTTT. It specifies CASSPVTALSTDTQYF. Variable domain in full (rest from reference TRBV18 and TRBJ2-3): NAGVMQNPRHLVRRRGQEARLRCSPMKGHSHVYWYRQLPEEGLKFMVYLQKENIIDESGMPKERFSAEFPKEGPSILRIQQVVRGDSAAYFCASSPVTALSTDTQYFGPGTRLTVL.

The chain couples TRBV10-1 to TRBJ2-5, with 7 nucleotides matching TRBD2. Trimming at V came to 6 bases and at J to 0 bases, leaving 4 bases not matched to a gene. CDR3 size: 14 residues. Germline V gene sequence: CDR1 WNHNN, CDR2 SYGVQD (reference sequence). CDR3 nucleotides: TGCGCCAGCAGCCGAGCGGGGAACCAAGAGACCCAGTACTTC. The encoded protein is CASSRAGNQETQYF.

CDR3 coding DNA: TGTGCCAGCAGTGCCACTAGCGGGGTCGGCGGGGAGCTGTTTTTT. It yields the protein CASSATSGVGGELFF. V gene TRBV6-1 combines with J gene TRBJ2-2; TRBD2 agrees at 10 bases. CDR3 length equals 15 residues. The J segment lost 7 bases and the V segment lost 4 bases, leaving 6 bases of the junction unmatched. Germline V gene lookup returns CDR1 MNHNS and CDR2 SASEGT.

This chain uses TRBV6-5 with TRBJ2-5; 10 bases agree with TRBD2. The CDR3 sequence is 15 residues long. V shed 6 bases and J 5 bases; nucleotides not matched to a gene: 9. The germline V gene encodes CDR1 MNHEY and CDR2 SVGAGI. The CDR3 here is CASSQLAGPRETQYF. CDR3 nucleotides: TGTGCCAGCAGCCAACTAGCGGGGCCTCGGGAGACCCAGTACTTC.